These T cell receptor beta chains were read from a single sample in a study of cytomegalovirus exposure and HLA in healthy donors. Sequenced by immunoSEQ multiplex PCR; TCRdb stores in-frame clones only, minus some. The sample includes some 250,000 clones, roughly 91% of them seen just once. Material for sequencing was PBMCs. These receptors were collected from a woman between 25 and 40 years old in good health and CMV-seronegative. Each CDR3 is given without its conserved first and last residue. The D gene is left open where the match is weak. Part of the rows lack a size; the others show once, few, many or a class for expanded clones.

TRBD2	TRBV11-3	.	TRBJ2-3	ASSSRLAGGPTDTQY
.	TRBV5-6	once	TRBJ1-1	ASSLTIGEAF
.	TRBV6-4	.	TRBJ1-5	ASRLNGQPNYSNQPQH
.	TRBV15	.	TRBJ1-1	ATSRDLQTSEAF
TRBD1	TRBV29-1	.	TRBJ2-7	SVSTGASREQY
.	TRBV19	.	TRBJ2-5	ASSSHGGRETQY
TRBD1	TRBV7-9	.	TRBJ2-5	ASSPEDRDQETQY
.	TRBV18	.	TRBJ1-5	ASSPPGGGGASQPQH
TRBD1	TRBV7-8	.	TRBJ2-7	ASSLGFGTGRPYEQY
.	TRBV7-6	.	TRBJ1-5	ASSPGTLSNQPQH
.	TRBV2	.	TRBJ2-7	ASRAERYEQY
.	TRBV27	.	TRBJ1-5	ASSFAGLGNQPQH
.	TRBV7-6	.	TRBJ1-5	ASSLQQGFGQPQH
.	TRBV7-8	.	TRBJ1-1	ASSFTGTTEVAF
.	TRBV28	.	TRBJ2-7	ASSLVSGSSGYEQY
TRBD2	TRBV11-3	.	TRBJ2-5	ASSQGREGGQTSWETQY
.	TRBV18	.	TRBJ1-4	ASSPGQNEKLF
.	TRBV6-1	.	TRBJ2-2	ASSPGQRNTGELF
.	TRBV2	.	TRBJ2-3	ASSELAFADTQY
.	TRBV5-1	.	TRBJ1-3	ASSDGRNSGNTIY
.	TRBV4-2	.	TRBJ1-4	ASSPRLRGNEKLF
.	TRBV27	.	TRBJ1-2	ASSLAPGSSYGYT
TRBD2	TRBV5-1	.	TRBJ2-7	ASSYGTSGYEQY
.	TRBV18	.	TRBJ2-5	ASSPGRETQY
.	TRBV6-8	.	TRBJ2-3	ASRGERITDTQY
.	TRBV28	.	TRBJ2-7	ASSFSGTTVGSYEQY
.	TRBV29-1	.	TRBJ2-5	SGADPDETQY
.	TRBV2	once	TRBJ1-5	ASSEAVGQPQH
.	TRBV5-5	.	TRBJ2-7	ASTPPRVPYEQY
.	TRBV29-1	.	TRBJ2-5	SVTRARGLETQY